The T cell receptor beta chain described here comes from a study of T cell responses to AZD1222 COVID-19 vaccine. The study's findings and limits: Targets within unmutated variant regions were reportedly found for nearly half of spike-specific TCRs. The span of vaccine-associated CD4 TCRs extended across spike, with dominance at 160-218 and 743-854.

This clone was seen more than once but under ten times. The antigen is undetermined. This table comes from immunoSEQ multiplex PCR, and its TCRdb copy is limited to in-frame clones, with some not included. The profile shows around 150,000 clones, approximately 91% of them singletons. Germline V lookup: CDR1 KGHSH, CDR2 LQKENI. V lost 3 bases and J 5 bases, leaving 6 bases between the germline ends. This CDR3 is 12 amino acids long. This clonotype was obtained from an adult who received the AZD1222 COVID-19 vaccine. Sequenced here: peripheral blood, sampled 28 days after the second AZD1222 dose. The rearrangement links TRBV18 to TRBJ2-3; D gene unclear. The CDR3 loop reads CASSPARDTQYF. The CDR3 nucleotides read TGTGCCAGCTCACCTGCTAGAGATACGCAGTATTTT.